This passage covers 29 T cell receptor beta chains from one sample sequenced in a study of blood T cell repertoires in COVID-19. TCRdb's copy holds only in-frame clones and misses some; the assay was immunoSEQ multiplex PCR. Here the sample spans 130,000 to 150,000 clones, 75% to 85% being singletons. The sample taken for sequencing was peripheral blood. The receptors shown here come from a man aged 55 to 69 with active or convalescent COVID-19.

V is TRBV2 and J is TRBJ2-5; TRBD2 matches 7 bases. The V gene end was trimmed by 7 bases and the J gene end by 5 bases; junction bases not matched to a gene: 7. There are 13 residues in the CDR3. Germline loops: CDR1 SNHLY, CDR2 FYNNEI. In DNA, the CDR3 is TGTGCCAGCACTAGAAGGGAGGGCGAGACCCAGTACTTC. This sequence encodes CASTRREGETQYF. The entire variable domain, with the rest obtained from reference TRBV2 and TRBJ2-5, is as follows: EPEVTQTPSHQVTQMGQEVILRCVPISNHLYFYWYRQILGQKVEFLVSFYNNEISEKSEIFDDQFSVERPDGSNFTLKIRSTKLEDSAMYFCASTRREGETQYFGPGTRLLVL.

The chain has TRBV30 and TRBJ1-6; D is possibly TRBD1 (5 bases). The CDR3 is made up of 14 amino acids. Trimming stripped 0 bases from V and 10 bases from J, with 13 bases between. CDR1 and CDR2 (germline): GTSNPN, SVGIG (reference sequence). CDR3 in DNA: TGTGCCTGGAGTGTAGGGGCCGGGGGATCACCCCTCCACTTT. It yields the protein CAWSVGAGGSPLHF. The variable domain in full, with the rest retrieved from reference TRBV30 and TRBJ1-6, is SQTIHQWPATLVQPVGSPLSLECTVEGTSNPNLYWYRQAAGRGLQLLFYSVGIGQISSEVPQNLSASRPQDRQFILSSKKLLLSDSGFYLCAWSVGAGGSPLHFGNGTRLTVT.

V usage is TRBV11-3 and J usage is TRBJ2-3; 11 positions match TRBD2. CDR3 length: 16 amino acids. Germline lookup yields CDR1 SGHNT and CDR2 YENEEA. V shed 5 bases, J shed 4 bases, and the junction held 8 bases outside the gene matches. CDR3 nucleotide sequence: TGTGCCAGCAGCCGTATAGCGGGAGGGCCGCCAGATACGCAGTATTTT. Its translation is CASSRIAGGPPDTQYF.

The genes are TRBV2 and TRBJ1-1; D perhaps matches TRBD1 (5 bases). Deletions cut 8 bases from V and 0 bases from J, with 10 bases between. The CDR3 runs 13 residues. Germline V gene lookup returns CDR1 SNHLY and CDR2 FYNNEI. The CDR3 DNA reads TGTGCCAGCCATACAGGCATGAACACTGAAGCTTTCTTT. This codes for CASHTGMNTEAFF.

J is TRBJ2-2 and V is TRBV19, with 11 positions matching TRBD1. J gave up 4 bases and V 2 bases, and 9 bases lay outside the gene matches. This CDR3 has 18 residues. Per germline, CDR1 LNHDA and CDR2 SQIVND (reference sequence). CDR3 amino acids: CASSIRGPGQGVTGELFF. In DNA form, the CDR3 reads TGTGCCAGTAGTATAAGAGGTCCGGGACAGGGGGTCACCGGGGAGCTGTTTTTT.

This clone turned up a few times. V is TRBV18 and J is TRBJ1-6; D is unclear. The CDR3 totals 14 residues. Germline CDR1 reads KGHSH; CDR2 reads LQKENI. Trimming took 3 bases from V and 8 from J, leaving 11 bases between them. CDR3 protein: CASSPRPGDSPLHF. The CDR3 DNA is TGTGCCAGCTCACCCCGGCCAGGTGATTCACCCCTCCACTTT. Complete variable domain (other parts from reference TRBV18 and TRBJ1-6): NAGVMQNPRHLVRRRGQEARLRCSPMKGHSHVYWYRQLPEEGLKFMVYLQKENIIDESGMPKERFSAEFPKEGPSILRIQQVVRGDSAAYFCASSPRPGDSPLHFGNGTRLTVT.

This clone appeared once. The junction and the germline gene differ at one end; a read error may be behind it. The gene calls are TRBV20-1 and TRBJ1-6, with a tentative D call TRBD1 (6 bases). CDR1 DFQATT and CDR2 SNEGSKA come from the germline V gene (reference sequence). The CDR3 length is 17 residues. The CDR3 sequence is CSASSGGQASYNSPFHF. The CDR3 DNA sequence: TGCAGTGCTAGTTCGGGGGGCCAGGCGTCCTATAATTCACCCTTCCACTTT.

This chain joins TRBV7-8 and TRBJ1-5; no definite D call. This CDR3 is 14 amino acids long. Trimming stripped 3 bases from V and 1 base from J, with 7 bases between. Germline V lookup: CDR1 SGHVS, CDR2 FQNEAQ. The CDR3 bases are TGTGCCAGCAGCTTTGGTCGGAGCAATCAGCCCCAGCATTTT. It translates to CASSFGRSNQPQHF.

The chain joins TRBV19 to TRBJ1-3; 9 positions match TRBD1. The CDR3 covers 17 residues. Trimming took 3 bases from V and 0 from J; bases not matched to a gene: 6. Germline CDR1 LNHDA, CDR2 SQIVND (reference sequence). In DNA, the CDR3 is TGTGCCAGTAGTATGGGAGGACAGGGGTACTCTGGAAACACCATATATTTT. It is translated as CASSMGGQGYSGNTIYF.

This chain connects TRBV3-1 (or the pseudogene TRBV3-2) to TRBJ2-4; TRBD2 agrees at 9 bases. The CDR3 spans 18 residues. V lost 0 bases and J lost 1; bases outside the gene matches: 7. CDR1 and CDR2 from the germline V gene are LGHDT and YNNKEL (reference sequence). This CDR3 reads CASSQEGGRATAKNIQYF. CDR3 DNA: TGTGCCAGCAGCCAAGAGGGCGGGAGGGCCACGGCCAAAAACATTCAGTACTTC.

The CDR3 loop reads CASTPRTSIETQYF. CDR3 nucleotides: TGTGCCAGCACACCGCGGACTAGCATTGAGACCCAGTACTTC. The V and J genes are TRBV6-5 and TRBJ2-5, with TRBD2 identical over 8 bases. V lost 7 bases to trimming and J lost 5 bases; unmatched junction nucleotides: 9. This CDR3 comprises 14 residues. Germline V lookup: CDR1 MNHEY, CDR2 SVGAGI.

The chain has TRBV11-3 and TRBJ2-3; D call uncertain. The CDR3 contains 12 residues. Germline V gene sequence: CDR1 SGHNT, CDR2 YENEEA. The ends were cut back, 7 bases at V and 1 base at J, with 6 bases in the middle. The DNA for the CDR3 is TGTGCCAGCACGCAGGGCACAGATACGCAGTATTTT. It translates to CASTQGTDTQYF.

The chain links TRBV5-1 to TRBJ1-3; tentatively, D is TRBD1 (5 bases). V was clipped by 0 bases and J by 2 bases, with 12 bases between them. The CDR3 is 16 residues long. Germline V gene lookup returns CDR1 SGHRS and CDR2 YFSETQ. CDR3 amino acids: CASSLAFGGAGNTIYF. In nucleotides, the CDR3 is TGCGCCAGCAGCTTGGCTTTCGGGGGAGCTGGAAACACCATATATTTT.

The chain has TRBV24-1 and TRBJ2-1; 8 nucleotides match TRBD2. CDR1 KGHDR and CDR2 SFDVKD come from the germline V gene. Unmatched junction bases numbered 5, after V lost 0 bases and J lost 5 bases. The CDR3 runs to 16 residues. The CDR3 protein is CATSDLTTSGNNEQFF. The CDR3 DNA sequence: TGTGCCACCAGTGATTTGACCACTAGCGGAAACAATGAGCAGTTCTTC.

V is TRBV7-8 and J is TRBJ2-1; 10 positions match TRBD2. J was trimmed by 6 bases and V by 2 bases; bases with no gene match: 7. Per germline, CDR1 SGHVS and CDR2 FQNEAQ. The CDR3 contains 16 residues. This chain's CDR3 is CASSLFQREGLNEQFF. The CDR3 bases are TGTGCCAGCAGCTTATTCCAGCGGGAGGGTCTCAATGAGCAGTTCTTC.

The J gene is TRBJ2-3, the V gene TRBV7-9; maybe TRBD1 (5 bases). Trimming left V 4 bases short and J 4 bases short, with 12 bases between. Germline CDR1 is SEHNR and CDR2 is FQNEAQ (reference sequence). This CDR3 has 14 residues. The chain's CDR3 is CASSWGGEADTQYF. The CDR3 region has the DNA TGTGCCAGCAGCTGGGGCGGCGAGGCAGATACGCAGTATTTT.

The chain is built from TRBV13 and TRBJ1-3; D gene unclear. Germline CDR1 and CDR2: PRHDT and FYEKMQ (reference sequence). The CDR3 has 16 amino acids. V lost 5 bases to trimming and J lost 0 bases, with 14 bases between them. This CDR3 reads CASSLVTSISGNTIYF. In DNA form, the CDR3 reads TGTGCCAGCAGCCTAGTTACAAGTATCTCTGGAAACACCATATATTTT.

V usage is TRBV19 and J usage is TRBJ2-7; 10 nucleotides align to TRBD2. The CDR3 totals 15 residues. Trimming removed 4 bases from V and 5 bases from J; junction bases left unmatched: 8. Germline CDR1 reads LNHDA; CDR2 reads SQIVND (reference sequence). The CDR3 region has the DNA TGTGCCAGTAGTACCCAAGCGGGGGGGCGCCACGAGCAGTACTTC. Its protein is CASSTQAGGRHEQYF. Filled out from reference TRBV19 and TRBJ2-7, the complete variable domain reads DGGITQSPKYLFRKEGQNVTLSCEQNLNHDAMYWYRQDPGQGLRLIYYSQIVNDFQKGDIAEGYSVSREKKESFPLTVTSAQKNPTAFYLCASSTQAGGRHEQYFGPGTRLTVT.

The genes are TRBV4-3 and TRBJ2-7; TRBD1 is a possible D gene (7 bases). With 1 base removed from V and 2 bases from J, the gap between germline ends came to 18 bases. The CDR3 extends over 17 amino acids. CDR1 is LGHNA, CDR2 YSLEER, per germline. CDR3 bases: TGCGCCAGCAGCCAAGGGAGGGGGGCAGGGGGTCCCTACGAGCAGTACTTC. Translation: CASSQGRGAGGPYEQYF.

The J gene is TRBJ1-2, the V gene TRBV27; 9 bases are shared with TRBD1. J lost 5 bases, V lost 5 bases, and 12 bases had no gene match. CDR3 length equals 16 residues. Germline values: CDR1 MNHEY, CDR2 SMNVEV (reference sequence). CDR3: CASSLPQTGTGYGYTF. DNA of the CDR3: TGTGCCAGCAGTCTCCCCCAAACCGGGACAGGGTATGGCTACACCTTC.

The chain joins TRBV27 to TRBJ1-2, with 7 bases identical to TRBD1. CDR1 and CDR2 from the germline V gene are MNHEY and SMNVEV (reference sequence). V lost 2 bases and J lost 3; bases outside the gene matches: 3. The CDR3 covers 14 residues. The DNA of the CDR3 is TGTGCCAGCAGTTTAGGCCAGGGGGACTATGGCTACACCTTC. Its translation: CASSLGQGDYGYTF.

DNA for the CDR3: TGTGCCAGCAGCCTATCCCTAGGCTACGAGCAGTACGTC. Translating it yields CASSLSLGYEQYV. This sequence joins TRBV6-2 or TRBV6-3 and TRBJ2-7, with D unresolved. The CDR3 spans 13 residues. Trimming stripped 6 bases from V and 3 bases from J, with 12 bases between. CDR1 and CDR2 from the germline V gene are MNHEY and SVGEGT.

This clone was seen a single time. The rearrangement uses TRBV19 and TRBJ2-1, with TRBD2 matching 12 bases. The ends lost 3 bases at V and 6 bases at J; junction bases unmatched: 3. CDR3 size: 15 residues. Germline CDR1 is LNHDA and CDR2 is SQIVND (reference sequence). The CDR3 is CASSILLAGGNEQFF. The CDR3 DNA reads TGTGCCAGTAGTATCTTACTAGCGGGAGGCAATGAGCAGTTCTTC.

The chain employs TRBV19 and TRBJ1-4, with D hard to call. Germline V gene data show CDR1 as LNHDA and CDR2 as SQIVND (reference sequence). This CDR3 contains 15 residues. The germline V and J ends were trimmed by 6 bases and 3 bases, with 14 bases remaining between them. In nucleotides, the CDR3 is TGTGCCAGTAGGACCTCAGGAACGGCTAATGAAAAACTGTTTTTT. Protein sequence: CASRTSGTANEKLFF.

V gene TRBV2 combines with J gene TRBJ1-6; tentative D call: TRBD1 (5 bases). Trimming left V 6 bases short and J 7 bases short, with 10 bases between. CDR1 is SNHLY and CDR2 is FYNNEI in the germline V gene. The CDR3 consists of 13 residues. The CDR3 bases are TGTGCCAGCAGGCAGGGCCTCAATTCACCCCTCCACTTT. This encodes CASRQGLNSPLHF.

V and J are TRBV7-9 and TRBJ1-3; D remains unclear. This CDR3 has 14 residues. V was shortened by 1 base and J by 8 bases, with 12 bases between the two germline ends. From germline, CDR1 is SEHNR and CDR2 FQNEAQ (reference sequence). CDR3 in DNA: TGTGCCAGCAGCTTAGGCTGGGCTATGGACACCATATATTTT. As protein: CASSLGWAMDTIYF.

This sequence joins TRBV24-1 and TRBJ2-1; no clear D. The germline V gene has CDR1 KGHDR and CDR2 SFDVKD. The CDR3 sequence is 14 residues long. V was trimmed by 3 bases and J by 0 bases, leaving 5 bases between them. CDR3 sequence (DNA): TGTGCCACCAGTGATCTGAGCTCCTACAATGAGCAGTTCTTC. This codes for CATSDLSSYNEQFF.

The chain couples TRBV6-5 to TRBJ1-6; tentatively, D is TRBD1 (6 bases). The V gene's germline CDR1 is MNHEY and CDR2 SVGAGI. The length of the CDR3 is 16 residues. Trimming took off 4 bases at V and 7 bases at J, with 17 bases between the two ends. The CDR3 is CASSSLSGTQNSPLHF. As DNA, the CDR3 is TGTGCCAGCAGTTCCCTTTCCGGGACACAAAATTCACCCCTCCACTTT.

The V call is TRBV24-1, the J call TRBJ2-2; D is perhaps TRBD2 (6 bases). Germline V gives CDR1 KGHDR, CDR2 SFDVKD. The germline V and J ends were trimmed by 5 bases and 4 bases, with 22 bases remaining between them. CDR3 length: 18 residues. The CDR3 bases are TGTGCCACCAGTGCAAGCCCCGCGGGAATAACTGTCACCGGGGAGCTGTTTTTT. It is translated as CATSASPAGITVTGELFF.